This TCR beta chain was recovered during a study of spatial heterogeneity in lung cancer. V dropped 2 bases and J dropped 1 base, with 13 bases sitting between them. The CDR3 has 16 residues. From germline, CDR1 is SGHTA and CDR2 FQGTGA. From the 5' RACE reads, TCRdb called clonotypes with MiXCR, one entry per CDR3 protein. The sample includes about 50,000 distinct CDR3 sequences, 7.5% to 8% of them seen just once. This clonotype occurred a few times. The time point: sample taken at primary tumor resection. Whole RNA, isolated from tumor, nontumor lung or frozen PBMC, was sequenced without prior sorting. Samples were donated by 72 untreated early-stage non-small cell lung cancer patients.

Sequencing used PBMCs, obtained at surgery. The origin of this receptor is a female donor with early-stage non-small cell lung cancer. The gene calls are TRBV7-3 and TRBJ2-3; D is perhaps TRBD2 (6 bases). Written as DNA, the CDR3 is TGTGCCAGCAGCTTATTTGGAGGGGCCCGCACAGATACGCAGTATTTT. Protein product: CASSLFGGARTDTQYF. Full variable domain (missing parts from reference TRBV7-3 and TRBJ2-3): GAGVSQTPSNKVTEKGKYVELRCDPISGHTALYWYRQSLGQGPEFLIYFQGTGAADDSGLPNDRFFAVRPEGSVSTLKIQRTERGDSAVYLCASSLFGGARTDTQYFGPGTRLTVL.